Following are 27 T cell receptor beta chains from one sample sequenced in a study of T cell changes during pregnancy in multiple sclerosis. Sequencing used immunoSEQ multiplex PCR; TCRdb keeps in-frame clones, though not all of them. Seen here are about 77,000 clones, about 93% observed once, and the top ten hold 2.5% to 3%. The source was peripheral blood, collected after pregnancy. The receptors stem from a female donor in good health, enrolled as a control in a pregnancy study.

V usage is TRBV6-1 and J usage is TRBJ1-2; no clear D gene. Germline V lookup: CDR1 MNHNS, CDR2 SASEGT. Trimming stripped 10 bases from V and 0 bases from J, with 15 bases between. CDR3 length: 14 amino acids. CDR3 loop: CATSRESTNYGYTF. CDR3 DNA sequence: TGTGCCACCTCCCGGGAAAGCACTAACTATGGCTACACCTTC.

In its sample, this clone was seen a few times. J is TRBJ1-5 and V is TRBV5-5; the D gene is possibly TRBD1 (6 bases). The germline V gene encodes CDR1 SGHKS and CDR2 YYEKEE (reference sequence). Trimming left V 4 bases short and J 0 bases short, with 11 bases between. This CDR3 has 15 residues. CDR3: CASSPGRGSNQPQHF. The CDR3 DNA sequence: TGTGCCAGCAGCCCGGGCAGGGGTAGCAATCAGCCCCAGCATTTT.

The chain has TRBV5-1 and TRBJ1-3; D not certain. Germline values: CDR1 SGHRS, CDR2 YFSETQ. Trimming pared 4 bases from V and 2 bases from J, leaving 7 bases between. CDR3 length equals 13 residues. CDR3 sequence reads: CASSPGTGNTIYF. The CDR3 DNA sequence: TGCGCCAGCAGCCCGGGGACTGGAAACACCATATATTTT.

This clone was detected only once. The gene calls are TRBV30 and TRBJ1-6; D may be TRBD1 (5 bases). V gave up 5 bases and J gave up 0 bases, with 8 bases separating them. CDR3 length: 14 residues. Germline V gene lookup returns CDR1 GTSNPN and CDR2 SVGIG (reference sequence). The CDR3 DNA follows: TGTGCCTGGCAGGGAATCTCCTATAATTCACCCCTCCACTTT. This translates into CAWQGISYNSPLHF.

The gene calls are TRBV6-1 and TRBJ2-5; 9 bases are a match to TRBD1. The ends lost 6 bases at V and 2 bases at J; junction bases unmatched: 7. Germline V gene data show CDR1 as MNHNS and CDR2 as SASEGT. The CDR3 sequence is 15 residues long. The CDR3 sequence is CASRGPGQGQETQYF. The CDR3 coding sequence is TGTGCCAGCAGGGGACCGGGACAGGGACAAGAGACCCAGTACTTC.

The rearrangement joins TRBV19 to TRBJ1-2, with D unresolved. The germline V and J ends were trimmed by 5 bases and 4 bases, with 11 bases remaining between them. CDR1 LNHDA and CDR2 SQIVND come from the germline V gene (reference sequence). The CDR3 spans 13 residues. CDR3 sequence (DNA): TGTGCCAGTAGTCGAGAGGTTGGCTATGGCTACACCTTC. This codes for CASSREVGYGYTF.

V and J are TRBV5-5 and TRBJ2-5; D remains ambiguous. The germline CDR1 and CDR2 sequences are SGHKS and YYEKEE (reference sequence). The CDR3 consists of 13 residues. Trimming cost V 3 bases and J 2 bases, with 8 bases left between them. The CDR3 loop is CASSSGSQETQYF. CDR3 nucleotide sequence: TGTGCCAGCAGCTCCGGGTCTCAAGAGACCCAGTACTTC.

In its sample, this clone was seen once. CDR3 nucleotides: TGTGCCAGCAGCAACGGACAGGGGGGTAATGAAAAACTGTTTTTT. This translates into CASSNGQGGNEKLFF. This chain uses TRBV5-4 with TRBJ1-4, with 10 bases that match TRBD1. The J segment lost 4 bases and the V segment lost 4 bases, leaving 4 bases of the junction unmatched. CDR1 and CDR2 from the germline V gene are SGHNT and YYREEE (reference sequence). The length of the CDR3 is 15 residues.

The rearrangement joins TRBV7-2 to TRBJ2-7; 7 bases map to TRBD2. CDR3 length equals 15 residues. The trim removed 5 bases at V and 4 bases at J, leaving 11 bases unmatched. In germline, CDR1 is SGHTA, CDR2 FQGNSA. The CDR3 spells CASSRTSGILYEQYF. The CDR3 bases are TGTGCCAGCAGCCGGACTAGTGGGATACTTTACGAGCAGTACTTC.

This clone has only one observation. CDR3 amino acids: CASSERGKNTEAFF. DNA of the CDR3: TGTGCCAGCAGTGAGAGGGGGAAGAACACTGAAGCTTTCTTT. The rearrangement links TRBV2 to TRBJ1-1, with a possible D match to TRBD1 (6 bases). Per germline, CDR1 SNHLY and CDR2 FYNNEI. The CDR3 contains 14 residues. The V end lost 3 bases, the J end lost 1 base, and 9 bases lay between the germline ends.

The rearrangement links TRBV7-9 to TRBJ2-7; D call uncertain. The CDR3 has 11 amino acids. Germline assignment: CDR1 SEHNR and CDR2 FQNEAQ (reference sequence). Trimming took 5 bases from V and 4 from J, leaving 6 bases between them. The DNA of the CDR3 is TGTGCCAGCAGCCCGTTGTACGAGCAGTACTTC. Translating it yields CASSPLYEQYF.

In this sample, this clone turned up once. The gene calls are TRBV6-5 and TRBJ1-2, with 7 positions matching TRBD1. CDR3 length equals 15 residues. Trimming cost V 6 bases and J 4 bases; bases outside gene matches: 11. Germline V lookup: CDR1 MNHEY, CDR2 SVGAGI. The DNA of the CDR3 is TGTGCCAGCAGCCTGACAGGGCCAACATTCTATGGCTACACCTTC. Residues: CASSLTGPTFYGYTF.

Here the CDR3 reads CASTIPGRGRMQYF. CDR3 in DNA: TGTGCCAGCACCATACCGGGCCGAGGGCGTATGCAGTACTTC. The chain has TRBV7-2 and TRBJ2-7; possibly TRBD2 for D (5 bases). CDR3 length equals 14 residues. V was trimmed by 7 bases and J by 9 bases, leaving 22 bases between them. The germline V gene has CDR1 SGHTA and CDR2 FQGNSA.

The chain is built from TRBV6-1 and TRBJ1-2; tentative D call: TRBD1 (6 bases). This CDR3 has 15 residues. CDR1 is MNHNS, CDR2 SASEGT, per germline. Trimming stripped 2 bases from V and 0 bases from J, with 10 bases between. CDR3 amino acids: CASSELTGPNYGYTF. The CDR3 DNA reads TGTGCCAGCAGTGAACTGACAGGACCTAACTATGGCTACACCTTC.

The chain employs TRBV11-3 and TRBJ1-1; 9 positions agree with TRBD1. The V gene end was trimmed by 5 bases and the J gene end by 4 bases; junction bases not matched to a gene: 8. This CDR3 is 15 amino acids long. Germline V gene data show CDR1 as SGHNT and CDR2 as YENEEA. The CDR3 region is CASSDRDRESTEAFF. The DNA for the CDR3 is TGTGCCAGCAGCGACCGGGACAGGGAATCCACTGAAGCTTTCTTT.

This clone is a singleton in its sample. The chain uses TRBV7-2 and TRBJ2-6; possible D gene TRBD1, 5 bases. Germline assignment: CDR1 SGHTA and CDR2 FQGNSA. This CDR3 region has 18 residues. The V end lost 2 bases, the J end lost 0 bases, and 14 bases lay between the germline ends. DNA of the CDR3: TGTGCCAGCAGCTTACTCGGACACCTCAGCTCTGGGGCCAACGTCCTGACTTTC. It translates to CASSLLGHLSSGANVLTF.

As regards this clone: The identical CDR3 is also encoded by other nucleotide sequences in the sample. This chain links TRBV27 with TRBJ2-5; 14 bases line up with TRBD2. The CDR3 is 14 residues long. The ends lost 2 bases at V and 7 bases at J; junction bases unmatched: 0. Germline V CDR1 and CDR2: MNHEY, SMNVEV (reference sequence). The CDR3, as DNA: TGTGCCAGCAGTTTAGGACTAGCGGGAGGGACCCAGTACTTC. As protein: CASSLGLAGGTQYF.

This clone was observed once. The rearrangement joins TRBV30 to TRBJ1-6; D is unresolved. This CDR3 is 11 amino acids long. Trimming pared 4 bases from V and 6 bases from J, leaving 4 bases between. Germline V gene data show CDR1 as GTSNPN and CDR2 as SVGIG (reference sequence). CDR3 in DNA: TGTGCCTGGACAGTTAATTCACCCCTCCACTTT. This codes for CAWTVNSPLHF.

This clone appeared once. The CDR3 is CASGLGVPPDTQYF. The CDR3 region has the DNA TGTGCCAGCGGTCTAGGGGTTCCTCCAGATACGCAGTATTTT. This rearrangement joins TRBV7-3 to TRBJ2-3, with D possibly matching TRBD1 (5 bases). Germline V CDR1 and CDR2: SGHTA, FQGTGA. CDR3 length equals 14 residues. The V end was cut by 8 bases, the J end by 4 bases, with 16 bases between.

The rearrangement uses TRBV20-1 and TRBJ1-1; tentative D call: TRBD1 (6 bases). CDR1 and CDR2 (germline): DFQATT, SNEGSKA (reference sequence). The CDR3 totals 11 residues. The chain's CDR3 is CTSGHNTEAFF. In DNA form, the CDR3 reads TGCACATCGGGACACAACACTGAAGCTTTCTTT.

The V gene is TRBV27, the J gene TRBJ2-7, with 15 bases lining up with TRBD2. V shed 5 bases, J shed 5 bases, and the junction held 10 bases outside the gene matches. Germline V gene sequence: CDR1 MNHEY, CDR2 SMNVEV (reference sequence). The CDR3 is 17 amino acids. In DNA form, the CDR3 reads TGTGCCAGCAGTATCCGGACTAGCGGGAGGGCCGTTCACGAGCAGTACTTC. It specifies CASSIRTSGRAVHEQYF.

This chain joins TRBV5-1 and TRBJ2-5; 8 positions match TRBD2. Germline CDR1 and CDR2: SGHRS and YFSETQ. V trimming: 6 bases; J trimming: 3 bases; junction bases outside the gene matches: 7. The CDR3 is 14 residues long. The CDR3 nucleotides read TGCGCCAGCAAATCGGGGGGGATTAAAGAGACCCAGTACTTC. Protein: CASKSGGIKETQYF.

The V and J genes are TRBV6-6 and TRBJ2-5; 7 nucleotides match TRBD2. J gave up 2 bases and V 8 bases, and 5 bases lay outside the gene matches. The germline gives CDR1 MNHNY, CDR2 SVGAGI (reference sequence). CDR3 length: 13 residues. The CDR3 nucleotides read TGTGCCAGCCTAGCGGACAATCAAGAGACCCAGTACTTC. This translates into CASLADNQETQYF.

CDR3 sequence (DNA): TGCGCCAGCAGCTTGCGGGTAGCGGGGGGACCGTCCTACAATGAGCAGTTCTTC. It codes for CASSLRVAGGPSYNEQFF. The chain links TRBV5-1 to TRBJ2-1, with 10 bases matching TRBD2. J lost 1 base, V lost 1 base, and 8 bases had no gene match. Germline V gene data show CDR1 as SGHRS and CDR2 as YFSETQ. This CDR3 region has 18 residues. Variable domain in full (rest from reference TRBV5-1 and TRBJ2-1): KAGVTQTPRYLIKTRGQQVTLSCSPISGHRSVSWYQQTPGQGLQFLFEYFSETQRNKGNFPGRFSGRQFSNSRSEMNVSTLELGDSALYLCASSLRVAGGPSYNEQFFGPGTRLTVL.

The rearrangement links TRBV6-6 to TRBJ1-2, with D tentatively TRBD1 (6 bases). V was clipped by 3 bases and J by 5 bases, with 16 bases between them. Germline-derived CDR1 and CDR2 are MNHNY and SVGAGI (reference sequence). The length of the CDR3 is 15 residues. CDR3 sequence (DNA): TGTGCCAGCAGTTATTCCAGGACAGCAGAATATGGCTACACCTTC. It translates to CASSYSRTAEYGYTF.

The rearrangement joins TRBV6-5 to TRBJ1-5; D uncertain. The CDR3 totals 13 residues. Germline CDR1 is MNHEY and CDR2 is SVGAGI. Trimming stripped 6 bases from V and 8 bases from J, with 14 bases between. CDR3 sequence reads: CASSGTAVEPQHF. The DNA for the CDR3 is TGTGCCAGCAGCGGAACGGCGGTCGAGCCCCAGCATTTT.

This chain uses TRBV7-8 with TRBJ2-5; 10 nucleotides align to TRBD1. With V trimmed by 5 bases and J by 1 base, 4 bases remained unmatched. Germline CDR1 reads SGHVS; CDR2 reads FQNEAQ. The CDR3 has 15 amino acids. This chain's CDR3 is CASSRQGAIQETQYF. CDR3 nucleotides: TGTGCCAGCAGCCGACAGGGGGCAATCCAAGAGACCCAGTACTTC. Full variable domain (missing parts from reference TRBV7-8 and TRBJ2-5): GAGVSQSPRYKVAKRGQDVALRCDPISGHVSLFWYQQALGQGPEFLTYFQNEAQLDKSGLPSDRFFAERPEGSVSTLKIQRTQQEDSAVYLCASSRQGAIQETQYFGPGTRLLVL.